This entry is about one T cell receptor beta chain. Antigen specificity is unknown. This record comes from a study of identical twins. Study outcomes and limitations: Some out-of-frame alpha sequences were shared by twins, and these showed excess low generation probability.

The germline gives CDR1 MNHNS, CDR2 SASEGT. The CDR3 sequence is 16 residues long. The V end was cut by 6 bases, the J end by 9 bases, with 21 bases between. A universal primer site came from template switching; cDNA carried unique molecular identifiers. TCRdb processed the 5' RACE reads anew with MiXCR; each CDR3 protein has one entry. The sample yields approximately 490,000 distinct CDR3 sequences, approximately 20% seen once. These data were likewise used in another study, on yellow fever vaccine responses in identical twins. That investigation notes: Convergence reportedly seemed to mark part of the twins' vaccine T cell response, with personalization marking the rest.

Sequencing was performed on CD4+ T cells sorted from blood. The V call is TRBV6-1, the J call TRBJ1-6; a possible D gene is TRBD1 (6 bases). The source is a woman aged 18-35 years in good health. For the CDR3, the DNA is TGTGCCAGCAGCTCCAGGGTCCAGGGGATGGGTTCACCCCTCCACTTT. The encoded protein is CASSSRVQGMGSPLHF.